This TCR beta chain originates from a study of cytomegalovirus exposure and HLA in healthy donors (dated by TCRdb to 2016 to 2017). A note on the overall study: An earlier analysis of approximately 640 of the donors reported approximately 300 Gb of sequence data and more than 90 million unique TCR beta sequences from 150 million to 200 million T cells. An early release that covered about 600 HLA-typed donors contained approximately 300 gigabases of sequencing data and about 93 million unique TCR sequences. The genetic ancestry cluster associated with self-reported Caucasian donors included 65% to 90% of the 300 to 450 genotyped donors. The aim of the study was to test whether cataloging public T cell receptors could identify signatures of past pathogen exposure. The study profiled the T cell repertoires of hundreds of subjects by immunosequencing and related them to cytomegalovirus serostatus. A separate validation cohort of about 110 different subjects was used in addition to the approximately 610-subject first cohort. High-throughput TCR immunosequencing, statistical association of individual TCRs with disease status, and machine learning were combined to predict cytomegalovirus infection status. A later analysis re-examined previously published TCR beta repertoires from 500 to 700 donors and added high-resolution HLA genotyping to investigate patterns of TCR occurrence. Rather than using new phenotypic data, the later analysis identified candidate immune exposures from TCR beta sequences and from how often those sequences occurred across donors. An earlier analysis of approximately 640 of the donors applied high-throughput TCR beta sequencing to assess whether each TCR beta V gene segment acted as functional or pseudogenic. Alongside the repertoire data, information on donor age, sex, ethnicity and CMV serostatus was compiled. Genome-wide SNP genotypes for about 60% of the roughly 700 donors were used in a later genetic analysis, which treated that subset as a discovery cohort. Every repertoire in the discovery cohort had been generated on one and the same sequencing platform. HLA typing included class I and class II loci at four-digit resolution. The number of typed donors differed by locus: about 620-640 for A, B, C, DRB1 and DQB1; about 520 for DQA1; approximately 610 for DPA1; and around 450 for DPB1. About five DR-DQ haplotypes were handled as single units for association and clustering because linkage in the cohort was strong. On average, roughly 250,000 unique TCR beta nucleotide sequences were sequenced per donor among some 430 genotyped donors of the cohort, with roughly 19% of those sequences being non-productive.

Beyond this particular receptor, the publication reports: Cytomegalovirus status was reported to be diagnosed by the classifier with high specificity and sensitivity in both the original and validation cohorts. Three of the identified cytomegalovirus-associated TCR beta chains were confirmed in vitro to be specific for cytomegalovirus antigens. In a later analysis, HLA-associated TCR beta chains showed more clonal expansion and lower generation probabilities than non-associated chains that were equally common. While some public TCRs were present in many individuals, most TCR sequences turned up only very rarely across donors. The 87-base-pair reads could not distinguish some IMGT-functional V segments, including TRBV6-2 and TRBV6-3, so those segments were excluded. In a later genetic analysis, fewer N-insertions in productive TCRs were reported among donors in an Asian-associated ancestry cluster than the approximately 710-donor mean. At a false discovery rate of 0.05, a later analysis linked 15,000 to 20,000 TCR beta sequences to specific HLA alleles. An earlier analysis of several hundred of the donors showed that most TCR beta V segments appeared in productive rearrangements either about 87% or about 30% of the time, which broadly matched IMGT annotations. Roughly uniform sequencing depth across donors was assumed in presence/absence analyses, although this assumption may not hold. A later analysis reported that several top co-occurrence clusters appeared linked to parvovirus B19, influenza, CMV and Epstein-Barr virus. For the cohort, immune exposure information was limited to CMV serostatus. In a later genetic analysis, a missense DCLRE1C variant was associated with V-gene and J-gene trimming of TCR beta chains, and the association was replicated in an independent cohort. A further reported finding was that TCR beta sequences accurately predicted the HLA-A and HLA-B alleles for most subjects in the first cohort. Because counts were too low, about 17 rarely observed V segments, including chromosome 9 orphons, were excluded from the earlier analysis of 587 of the donors. The study listed 150 to 200 TCR beta chains as associated with cytomegalovirus. Because HLA typing was missing for some donors at each locus, association tests included only the typed subset. A group of highly shared sequence variants was considered likely to be a technical artifact of the sequencing pipeline. According to a later analysis, TCR association rates differed among HLA loci, with DRB1 alleles showing the most associated TCRs and HLA-C alleles showing the fewest. It was suggested by the authors that the approach could potentially be generalized to other disease states and immunological phenotypes. The cohort was sequenced for TCR beta chains only, and without alpha or paired-chain data the features that could be detected were limited. A later analysis found that most CMV-associated TCR beta chains appeared HLA-restricted, with HLA associations seemingly driven largely by CMV exposure. When HLA alleles, especially DR and DQ, strongly co-occurred, attributing TCR associations to individual alleles was difficult. Correlated functional status among segregating V segments might be attributable to linkage disequilibrium, but an unknown experimental factor could not be ruled out.

CDR1 and CDR2 are drawn from the germline V gene (reference sequence): SGHAT, FQDESV. The CDR3 runs 14 amino acids, cysteine and phenylalanine included. Just CDR3 DNA is preserved here, 42 bases in frame from base 1. V is shortened by 2 bases, J by 2 bases, and the region joining them spans 10 bases. The cohort consisted of 666 healthy bone marrow donors. At the time of sampling, every cohort member was nominally healthy, though immune exposures that went unrecorded were likely present. The donor was CMV seronegative and was included in the group of several hundred seronegative cohort members. A peripheral blood sample was provided by each donor, and peripheral blood mononuclear cells were used for TCR beta sequencing. Genomic DNA was extracted from the blood cell samples with the Qiagen DNeasy Blood Extraction Kit. This clone has more than one count but fewer than ten. The target of this receptor is not known. The sample holds no much larger clone one base away, and base qualities are not on file.

The library was produced with the immunoSEQ multiplex PCR assay. For the multiplex PCR, a mixture combining 60 forward primers for TCR Vbeta segments and 13 reverse primers for TCR Jbeta segments was used. A multiplex PCR assay on genomic DNA amplified the CDR3 region of rearranged TCR beta genes. The Illumina HiSeq System was used to sequence the amplified TCR beta libraries as 87-base-pair reads. The authors processed their data as follows. A later analysis tallied around 82 million unique TCR beta chains across the 666 repertoires, and around 12 million of those chains were shared by two or more donors. To remove PCR and sequencing errors, raw reads were error-corrected and collapsed into unique sequences using a nearest-neighbor algorithm that merged closely related sequences. To assign V, D and J gene segments, CDR3 sequences were aligned to IMGT reference sequences. For a sequence to be retained, a match of at least six nucleotides to both a V gene segment and a J gene segment was required. A rearrangement was called productive if the CDR3 had no stop codons and remained in frame with V and J, and every other rearrangement was called non-productive. CDR3 was defined according to IMGT convention as the region running from the second conserved V-encoded cysteine to the conserved J-encoded phenylalanine. Sequences without an unambiguous match to a single V gene segment were excluded from the earlier analysis of several hundred of the donors. An earlier analysis of 587 of the donors called V segments functional above 56.7% productive rearrangements and segregating when the between-donor standard deviation exceeded 5%. A statistical classification framework was built to diagnose cytomegalovirus status from the catalog of TCR beta chain sequences. V and J gene assignment, in a later analysis, came from comparing TCR nucleotide sequences with IMGT/GENE-DB human TR gene sequences. Using the TCRdist pipeline, a later analysis assigned CDR3 sequences along with most-parsimonious VDJ recombination scenarios. In a later analysis, each TCR beta chain was defined by its CDR3 amino acid sequence together with its V-gene family, and reads without a unique V-gene family were excluded. In a later analysis, around 650 highly shared, low-generation-probability nucleotide sequences were removed to address suspected cross-contamination and a sequencing artifact. A later analysis calculated a clonal expansion index for each public chain from normalized within-repertoire ranks of inferred template counts. Generation probabilities in a later analysis came from a VDJ recombination model fitted to out-of-frame rearrangements, and those results were checked against IGoR. Hypergeometric tests were used in a later analysis to score TCR-TCR, TCR-HLA and TCR-CMV co-occurrence, with a repertoire-size bias correction applied to the TCR pairs. A later analysis estimated false discovery rates by permuting HLA or CMV assignments 20 times. In a later analysis, co-occurring TCRs were grouped with DBSCAN, and TCRdist sequence similarity was added when clustering was performed within HLA-allele-positive subsets. Repertoires with fewer than 30,000 or more than 120,000 public chains, plus five repertoires with anomalous nucleotide sharing, were excluded from co-occurrence clustering. What TCRdb holds here is the immuneACCESS table cut down to in-frame rearrangements. Part of the clones is not present; checked against another copy, under half of the missing clones reflect an unresolved V gene, and the others are unexplained. The V and J calls and clone size are taken from that table; D and trimming were inferred from the DNA. The sample yields about 140,000 clones; more than 75% were counted once. The ten biggest clones cover just over 5% of the sample.

This receptor was obtained from a male donor in good health and CMV-seronegative. Recombination linked TRBV11-1 to TRBJ2-7; TRBD1 is a weak D gene call, 6 bases matching. The sample comprised PBMCs. The sequenced DNA: TGTGCCAGCAGCTTAAACACAGGGCCCTACGAGCAGTACTTC. Its amino acids are CASSLNTGPYEQYF. With the portions outside the CDR3 filled from the reference TRBV11-1 and TRBJ2-7 genes, the complete variable region becomes EAEVAQSPRYKITEKSQAVAFWCDPISGHATLYWYRQILGQGPELLVQFQDESVVDDSQLPKDRFSAERLKGVDSTLKIQPAELGDSAMYLCASSLNTGPYEQYFGPGTRLTVT.